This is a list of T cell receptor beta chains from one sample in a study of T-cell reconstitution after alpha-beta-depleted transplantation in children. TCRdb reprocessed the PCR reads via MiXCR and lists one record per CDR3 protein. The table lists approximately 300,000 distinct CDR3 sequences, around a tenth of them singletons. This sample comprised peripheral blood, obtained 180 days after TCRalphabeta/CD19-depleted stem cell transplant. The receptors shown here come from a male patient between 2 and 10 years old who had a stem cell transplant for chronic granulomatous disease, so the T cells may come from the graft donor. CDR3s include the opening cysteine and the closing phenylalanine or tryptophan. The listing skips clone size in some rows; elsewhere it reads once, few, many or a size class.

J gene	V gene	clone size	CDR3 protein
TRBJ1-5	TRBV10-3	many	CAIRDDRDRNQPQHF
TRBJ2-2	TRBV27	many	CASSLIGMNTGELFF
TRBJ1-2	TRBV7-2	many	CASSWDRANYGYTF
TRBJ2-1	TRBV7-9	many	CASSLWAQTSPLFDEQFF
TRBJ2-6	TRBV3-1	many	CASSHPGSGANVLTF
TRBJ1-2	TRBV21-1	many	CASSKGDQGVGYGYTF
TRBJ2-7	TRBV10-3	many	CAINALGLKWDSYDKQYF
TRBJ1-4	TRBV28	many	CAGRDRVEKLFF
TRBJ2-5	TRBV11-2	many	CASSLTKGGIAGVETQYF
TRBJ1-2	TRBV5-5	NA	CAMGPDRGNYGYTF
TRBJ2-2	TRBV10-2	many	CASDRGTGELFF
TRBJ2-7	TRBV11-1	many	CASSLGGQGPYEQYF
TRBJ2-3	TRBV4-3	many	CASSQEGQGARGTDTQYF
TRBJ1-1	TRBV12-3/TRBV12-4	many	CASSSLQGAGDTEAFF
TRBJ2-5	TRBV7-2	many	CASSFDRGQRETQYF
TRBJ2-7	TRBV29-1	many	CSVGLAGGYEQYF
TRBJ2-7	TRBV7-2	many	CASSMDRGHEQYF
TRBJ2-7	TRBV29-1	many	CSALTGPYEQYF
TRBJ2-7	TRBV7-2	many	CASSLGASGTPYEQYF
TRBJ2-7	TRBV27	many	CASSSGQGSSYEQYF
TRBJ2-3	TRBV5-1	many	CASSRSGGAADTQYF
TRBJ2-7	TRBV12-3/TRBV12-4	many	CASSPRGGRTYEQYF
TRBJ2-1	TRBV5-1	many	CASSLFSTLDEQFF
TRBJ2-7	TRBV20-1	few	CSAPYSLYEQYF